These 29 T cell receptor beta chains share one sample of origin, sequenced in a study of OX40 agonist ivuxolimab in advanced cancers. Generated by immunoSEQ multiplex PCR, the TCRdb table keeps only in-frame clones and is missing some. The sample includes some 130,000 clones, approximately 94% of them seen just once. The source material was CD4+ or CD8+ T cells sorted from blood, sampled in a trial of the OX40 agonist ivuxolimab. Receptors were obtained from an adult with an advanced solid tumor such as melanoma, head and neck, liver or kidney cancer.

The chain is built from TRBV7-4 and TRBJ1-1; no definite D call. The CDR3 totals 11 residues. Germline lookup yields CDR1 SGHVT and CDR2 SQSDAQ. Deletions cut 6 bases from V and 4 bases from J, with 6 bases between. The CDR3 DNA reads TGTGCCAGCAGTTATATCACTGAAGCTTTCTTT. Amino acids: CASSYITEAFF.

The V gene is TRBV6-6, the J gene TRBJ2-7, with D possibly being TRBD1 (5 bases). CDR3 size: 13 residues. The germline gives CDR1 MNHNY, CDR2 SVGAGI (reference sequence). With 2 bases removed from V and 3 bases from J, the gap between germline ends came to 8 bases. The CDR3 is CASSYRQSYEQYF. CDR3 in DNA: TGTGCCAGCAGTTACCGACAGAGCTACGAGCAGTACTTC.

The chain joins TRBV19 to TRBJ2-3; the match to TRBD2 covers 15 bases. V shed 5 bases and J 3 bases; nucleotides not matched to a gene: 12. The CDR3 runs 19 residues. Germline loops: CDR1 LNHDA, CDR2 SQIVND (reference sequence). The CDR3 coding sequence is TGTGCCAGTAGTTCCCAAGGACTAGCGGGAGGGCCATGGACAGATACGCAGTATTTT. This translates into CASSSQGLAGGPWTDTQYF.

The rearrangement uses TRBV2 and TRBJ1-6, with D maybe TRBD1 (5 bases). There are 15 residues in the CDR3. Germline CDR1 SNHLY, CDR2 FYNNEI. The V end was cut by 6 bases, the J end by 5 bases, with 14 bases between. Here the CDR3 reads CASRAPGGDNSPLHF. CDR3 sequence (DNA): TGTGCCAGCAGAGCCCCGGGGGGAGATAATTCACCCCTCCACTTT.

The chain employs TRBV7-9 and TRBJ1-1, with TRBD1 matching over 9 bases. The CDR3 sequence is 13 residues long. J gave up 4 bases and V 5 bases, and 2 bases lay outside the gene matches. Germline V CDR1 and CDR2: SEHNR, FQNEAQ (reference sequence). This CDR3 reads CASSRQGGTEAFF. The CDR3 coding sequence is TGTGCCAGCAGCCGACAGGGGGGCACTGAAGCTTTCTTT.

The CDR3 DNA reads TGTGCCAGCAGCCGGGCAGGATTACCTCAAGAGACCCAGTACTTC. Encoded protein: CASSRAGLPQETQYF. This chain links TRBV6-5 with TRBJ2-5; D ambiguous. The CDR3 sequence is 15 residues long. CDR1 is MNHEY, CDR2 SVGAGI, per germline. With 6 bases removed from V and 2 bases from J, the gap between germline ends came to 16 bases.

The chain joins TRBV4-1 to TRBJ2-3, with 8 bases identical to TRBD2. The CDR3 covers 15 residues. From germline, CDR1 is MGHRA and CDR2 YSYEKL. With 4 bases clipped from V and 2 bases from J, the junction kept 5 bases outside the gene matches. The CDR3 DNA reads TGCGCCAGCAGCCCCCCCGGGGGGGCCACAGATACGCAGTATTTT. Protein: CASSPPGGATDTQYF.

CDR3 protein: CASGFDVGTEAFF. The CDR3 coding sequence is TGTGCTAGTGGTTTTGATGTGGGCACTGAAGCTTTCTTT. The V gene is TRBV12-5, the J gene TRBJ1-1; D gene ambiguous. Germline loops: CDR1 LGHNT, CDR2 FRNRAP. The CDR3 length is 13 residues. V was trimmed by 3 bases and J by 4 bases, leaving 9 bases between them.

Remarks on this clone: The junction departs from the called germline gene at one end, perhaps through a read error. The identical CDR3 is also encoded by other nucleotide sequences in the sample. The rearrangement joins TRBV6-6 to TRBJ1-5, with a possible D match to TRBD1 (5 bases). This CDR3 is built from 14 residues. Germline V CDR1 and CDR2: MNHNY, SVGAGI (reference sequence). The CDR3 reads CASSYGAGTQPQHF. CDR3 sequence (DNA): TGTGCCAGCAGTTACGGGGCGGGAACCCAGCCCCAGCACTTT.

This chain uses TRBV9 with TRBJ2-3, with D possibly matching TRBD2 (5 bases). Trimming took off 3 bases at V and 3 bases at J, with 17 bases between the two ends. The CDR3 extends over 16 amino acids. Germline CDR1 and CDR2: SGDLS and YYNGEE. The CDR3 coding sequence is TGTGCCAGCAGCGCCCCCCCTGGACTGCCGACAGATACGCAGTATTTT. Amino acid sequence: CASSAPPGLPTDTQYF.

A single count supports this clone. The chain joins TRBV7-9 to TRBJ2-3, with D perhaps matching TRBD1 (6 bases). The CDR3 has 16 residues. The V gene's germline CDR1 is SEHNR and CDR2 FQNEAQ (reference sequence). Trimming removed 4 bases from V and 2 bases from J, with 16 bases in between. CDR3 amino acids: CASSSGVGAVTDTQYF. CDR3 sequence (DNA): TGTGCCAGCAGCTCGGGCGTGGGGGCAGTCACAGATACGCAGTATTTT.

A single count supports this clone. This chain links TRBV4-3 with TRBJ1-4; the D gene is possibly TRBD1 (5 bases). The CDR3 has 15 residues. CDR1 and CDR2 (germline): LGHNA, YSLEER. V gave up 7 bases and J gave up 4 bases, with 16 bases separating them. CDR3 in amino acids: CASKIRDVNNEKLFF. The CDR3 nucleotides are TGCGCCAGCAAAATTCGGGACGTAAATAATGAAAAACTGTTTTTT.

The genes are TRBV15 and TRBJ1-3; no definite D call. CDR1 and CDR2 from the germline V gene are LNHNV and YYDKDF (reference sequence). The CDR3 has 14 residues. V lost 1 base, J lost 2 bases, and 6 bases lay in between. DNA of the CDR3: TGTGCCACCAGCAGAGGGTCAGCTGGAAACACCATATATTTT. Protein product: CATSRGSAGNTIYF.

The genes are TRBV9 and TRBJ1-4; 9 nucleotides line up with TRBD1. Germline lookup yields CDR1 SGDLS and CDR2 YYNGEE. The trim removed 2 bases at V and 5 bases at J, leaving 4 bases unmatched. There are 15 residues in the CDR3. In DNA, the CDR3 is TGTGCCAGCAGCGTCTCCGGGACAGGGAATGAAAAACTGTTTTTT. It translates to CASSVSGTGNEKLFF.

The genes are TRBV5-1 and TRBJ2-1, with D perhaps TRBD1 (6 bases). V was pared by 4 bases and J by 6 bases, with 14 bases between. Germline V gene data show CDR1 as SGHRS and CDR2 as YFSETQ. The CDR3 sequence is 14 residues long. The CDR3 spells CASSTDSPVNEQFF. The CDR3 nucleotides read TGCGCCAGCAGCACGGACAGTCCCGTCAATGAGCAGTTCTTC.

The rearrangement links TRBV28 to TRBJ2-7; 7 bases agree with TRBD2. The CDR3 length is 15 residues. V shed 6 bases and J 3 bases; nucleotides not matched to a gene: 11. Germline assignment: CDR1 MDHEN and CDR2 SYDVKM. The CDR3 coding sequence is TGTGCCAGCAGCCCGTGGGAGGGCAAAAGCTACGAGCAGTACTTC. The encoded protein is CASSPWEGKSYEQYF.

The V gene is TRBV7-2, the J gene TRBJ1-1; D call uncertain. Germline CDR1 and CDR2: SGHTA and FQGNSA. Trimming stripped 0 bases from V and 5 bases from J, with 7 bases between. This CDR3 is built from 13 residues. The CDR3 protein is CASSLASSTEAFF. The CDR3 region has the DNA TGTGCCAGCAGCTTAGCCAGTTCTACTGAAGCTTTCTTT.

This sequence joins TRBV9 and TRBJ1-2; TRBD1 is a possible D gene (5 bases). CDR1 is SGDLS and CDR2 is YYNGEE in the germline V gene. The CDR3 is 13 amino acids. Trimming left V 6 bases short and J 4 bases short, with 13 bases between. The CDR3 loop reads CASTPTATYGYTF. The CDR3 region has the DNA TGTGCCAGCACCCCGACAGCTACCTATGGCTACACCTTC.

This chain joins TRBV5-4 and TRBJ2-1, with D uncertain. This CDR3 spans 15 amino acids. V lost 0 bases, J lost 3 bases, and 10 bases lay in between. CDR1 is SGHNT and CDR2 is YYREEE in the germline V gene (reference sequence). For the CDR3, the DNA is TGTGCCAGCAGCTTGGTGGGCAGCAACTACAATGAGCAGTTCTTC. Protein: CASSLVGSNYNEQFF.

On this clone: Compared with germline, one end of the junction differs, possibly owing to a read error. V usage is TRBV5-4 and J usage is TRBJ1-1; possible D gene TRBD1, 5 bases. This CDR3 has 15 amino acids. CDR1 SGHNT and CDR2 YYREEE come from the germline V gene (reference sequence). Here the CDR3 DNA reads TGCGCCAGCAGCCAAGAGCGGGGCGGGAACACTGAAGCTTTCTTT. This codes for CASSQERGGNTEAFF.

The chain combines TRBV7-9 with TRBJ2-1; 14 nucleotides align to TRBD2. The CDR3 length is 18 residues. After removal of 3 bases from V and 6 bases from J, the junction contained 10 bases not matched to a gene. Germline V gene sequence: CDR1 SEHNR, CDR2 FQNEAQ (reference sequence). CDR3 bases: TGTGCCAGCAGCTTCCCAAGGACTAGCGGGAGGTCAGGCAATGAGCAGTTCTTC. Its protein product is CASSFPRTSGRSGNEQFF.

V and J are TRBV11-2 and TRBJ1-1, with D maybe TRBD1 (5 bases). Trimming cost V 1 base and J 1 base, with 10 bases left between them. The CDR3 runs 15 residues. Germline V gene lookup returns CDR1 SGHAT and CDR2 FQNNGV. The CDR3 is CASSLAGSENTEAFF. Written as DNA, the CDR3 is TGTGCCAGCAGCTTAGCAGGGTCAGAGAACACTGAAGCTTTCTTT.

The chain combines TRBV5-4 with TRBJ2-2, with no clear D. Trimming cost V 2 bases and J 3 bases, with 5 bases left between them. This CDR3 has 13 residues. Per germline, CDR1 SGHNT and CDR2 YYREEE (reference sequence). CDR3 DNA: TGTGCCAGCAGCTTCCGACACACCGGGGAGCTGTTTTTT. Protein: CASSFRHTGELFF.

This clone came up a few times. The CDR3 spells CASSPAGDGYTF. As DNA, the CDR3 is TGTGCCAGCTCACCTGCGGGTGATGGCTACACCTTC. The chain uses TRBV18 and TRBJ1-2; D is undetermined. Germline V gene lookup returns CDR1 KGHSH and CDR2 LQKENI. The CDR3 has 12 amino acids. V dropped 3 bases and J dropped 6 bases, with 8 bases sitting between them.

The chain is built from TRBV7-3 and TRBJ2-7; 11 bases align to TRBD2. Looked up from germline, CDR1 is SGHTA and CDR2 is FQGTGA. Trimming at V came to 0 bases and at J to 7 bases, leaving 5 bases not matched to a gene. There are 15 residues in the CDR3. CDR3: CASSLTVASGREQYF. The CDR3 nucleotides read TGTGCCAGCAGCTTAACGGTCGCTAGCGGGAGGGAGCAGTACTTC.

The chain joins TRBV18 to TRBJ1-5, with D uncertain. Germline V gene data show CDR1 as KGHSH and CDR2 as LQKENI. This CDR3 is built from 14 residues. With 1 base removed from V and 6 bases from J, the gap between germline ends came to 10 bases. The DNA of the CDR3 is TGTGCCAGCTCACCACGGGGAGGCGGTCAGCCCCAGCATTTT. The encoded protein is CASSPRGGGQPQHF.

V gene TRBV28 combines with J gene TRBJ1-2, with a tentative D call TRBD1 (5 bases). The CDR3 is made up of 12 amino acids. Between the trimmed V and J ends, which lost 7 bases and 4 bases, there was a span of 10 bases. Germline-derived CDR1 and CDR2 are MDHEN and SYDVKM. Here the CDR3 reads CASIGTVYGYTF. The CDR3 DNA sequence: TGTGCCAGCATCGGGACGGTCTATGGCTACACCTTC.

This clone was detected only once. The rearrangement links TRBV10-3 to TRBJ1-6, with a weak D call TRBD1 (5 bases). This CDR3 is 14 amino acids long. Germline V gives CDR1 ENHRY, CDR2 SYGVKD. V was cut by 6 bases and J by 9 bases, with 15 bases left in between. CDR3 coding DNA: TGTGCCATCAGCTCTTCCCAGGGCGGTTCACCCCTCCACTTT. Its translation is CAISSSQGGSPLHF.

V is TRBV29-1 and J is TRBJ1-1; TRBD1 aligns across 8 bases. Germline loops: CDR1 SQVTM, CDR2 ANQGSEA. This CDR3 region has 16 residues. The V gene end was trimmed by 2 bases and the J gene end by 6 bases; junction bases not matched to a gene: 14. CDR3 DNA: TGCAGCGTTGAATGGAGGAGAGCAGGGGGCTTGGCTGAAGCTTTCTTT. Protein product: CSVEWRRAGGLAEAFF. Drawing the rest from reference TRBV29-1 and TRBJ1-1, the complete variable domain is SAVISQKPSRDICQRGTSLTIQCQVDSQVTMMFWYRQQPGQSLTLIATANQGSEATYESGFVIDKFPISRPNLTFSTLTVSNMSPEDSSIYLCSVEWRRAGGLAEAFFGQGTRLTVV.